The source of this T cell receptor (beta chain) is a study of T cell responses to AZD1222 COVID-19 vaccine. Study outcomes and limitations: Only six individuals given AZD1222 were seropositive at baseline. The donor group comprised mostly white British people and more females; the analysis possibly underestimated clonal diversity. Distributed over spike, vaccine-associated CD4 TCRs predominated at 160-218 and 743-854. Two doses of AZD1222 preceded a rise in Spike-specific TCR breadth and depth.

In the case of this clone: Its antigen is currently unknown.

After removal of 9 bases from V and 4 bases from J, the junction contained 10 bases not matched to a gene. CDR1 is MNHEY, CDR2 SVGAGI, per germline. The CDR3 has 14 residues. This table comes from immunoSEQ multiplex PCR, and its TCRdb copy is limited to in-frame clones, with some not included. The data contain about 100,000 clones, around 87% of them singletons. Sequencing was performed on peripheral blood, taken on day 0 of MenACWY control vaccination. The chain combines TRBV6-5 with TRBJ2-5; 8 bases line up with TRBD2. This receptor was identified in an adult in good health. As DNA, the CDR3 is TGTGCCAGTCGGGAGGGCCATATATCAGAGACCCAGTACTTC. Translated: CASREGHISETQYF.